Sequencing of this TCR beta chain was carried out in a study of T cells after yellow fever vaccination. Study conclusions and caveats: Within FACS-sorted repertoires, abundant clonotypes contaminating from the bulk population could be present. Though weaker, the secondary response peaked faster, on day 5 versus 15.

The CDR3 consists of 16 residues. V lost 4 bases and J 7 bases, leaving 20 bases between the germline ends. The germline V gene has CDR1 LGHNA and CDR2 YSLEER. TCRdb used MiXCR to reprocess the 5' RACE reads, holding one entry per CDR3 protein. The sample contains some 110,000 distinct CDR3 sequences, 8.4% of which appear only once. This clonotype was seen many times. No antigen is known for it. This sequence joins TRBV4-3 and TRBJ1-5, with D hard to call. This TCR was recovered from a young man who received the YFV17D yellow fever vaccine. The material sequenced was CD8+ T cells sorted from PBMCs, taken 45 days after the yellow fever booster vaccination. The CDR3 DNA reads TGCGCCAGCAGCCCGGGATCTGGAGAGGGTAGACAGCCCCAGCATTTT. Protein sequence: CASSPGSGEGRQPQHF.